The T cell receptor (beta chain) described here comes from a study of blood T cell repertoires in COVID-19. Across the whole study: Acute-phase and convalescent COVID-19 samples originated in the United States, Italy and Spain.

Per the study methods: Estimation of nucleated cell counts relied on the amplification of reference gene primers. Here immunoSEQ multiplex PCR was the method, and the copy in TCRdb shows in-frame clones only, minus some. The V and J calls and the clone size are those of that table, but D and trimming were determined from the DNA. This sample has about 260,000 clones; more than 75% occur once, and the top ten carry 2% to 2.5%. This receptor was obtained from a woman between 50 and 59 years old who had recovered from COVID-19. Sequenced sample: PBMCs or T cells enriched from blood (not recorded which).

The CDR3 loop is CASSTTTGGFGELFF. The CDR3 DNA is TGTGCCAGCAGCACCACTACAGGGGGATTCGGGGAGCTGTTTTTT. The chain has TRBV7-2 and TRBJ2-2; 8 bases map to TRBD1. This CDR3 comprises 15 residues. Germline lookup yields CDR1 SGHTA and CDR2 FQGNSA. V lost 5 bases to trimming and J lost 7 bases; unmatched junction nucleotides: 9.